This passage covers 20 T cell receptor beta chains from one sample sequenced in a study of breast tumors, draining lymph nodes, adjacent tissues. Samples came from axillary lymph nodes draining the breast cancer. TCRdb used MiXCR to reprocess the multiplex PCR reads, holding one entry per CDR3 protein. The sample holds 150,000 to 200,000 distinct CDR3 sequences, approximately 33% seen once. The sequencing sample was made of axillary lymph node tissue. These receptor sequences come from a female donor with breast cancer. Some clones in this sample may be carry-over from other donors' samples.

Ten or more counts support this clonotype. This sequence joins TRBV3-1 and TRBJ2-7, with a weak D call TRBD1 (6 bases). This CDR3 is built from 14 residues. Germline values: CDR1 LGHDT, CDR2 YNNKEL (reference sequence). The V gene lost 4 bases and the J gene lost 3 bases, with 13 bases spanning the gap. CDR3 loop: CASSLQGINYEQYF. The CDR3 region has the DNA TGTGCCAGCAGCCTACAGGGAATTAACTACGAGCAGTACTTC.

This clonotype was recorded a few times. The chain carries TRBV20-1 and TRBJ1-1; D unresolved. In germline, CDR1 is DFQATT, CDR2 SNEGSKA (reference sequence). This CDR3 comprises 14 residues. Trimming removed 0 bases at V and 0 bases at J, with 8 bases between. CDR3 DNA sequence: TGCAGTGCTAGAGATAGCCGTTTGAACACTGAAGCTTTCTTT. It encodes CSARDSRLNTEAFF.

Regarding this clonotype: No conserved phenylalanine or tryptophan is present at the end of the CDR3, so a read error is the likely explanation. The J gene is TRBJ1-1, the V gene TRBV6-5, with 9 bases that match TRBD1. The CDR3 runs to 17 residues. The ends lost 5 bases at V and 5 bases at J; junction bases unmatched: 15. Germline V CDR1 and CDR2: MNHEY, SVGAGI. The CDR3 is CASSAITGGKGGTEAFL. The CDR3 DNA sequence: TGTGCCAGCAGTGCCATCACAGGGGGCAAAGGAGGAACTGAAGCTTTCCTT.

This clonotype was picked up many times. CDR3 in amino acids: CSARGLAAGEQYF. The CDR3 DNA sequence: TGCAGTGCTAGAGGTCTAGCGGCGGGCGAGCAGTACTTC. The J gene is TRBJ2-7, the V gene TRBV20-1; 7 bases are a match to TRBD2. Losses at the gene ends were 1 base for V and 6 bases for J; bases not matched to a gene: 6. The length of the CDR3 is 13 residues. CDR1 and CDR2 (germline): DFQATT, SNEGSKA (reference sequence).

With regard to this clonotype: Its ends do not fully match the called genes, so a read error is possible. The rearrangement joins TRBV5-5 to TRBJ2-5; D uncertain. CDR1 SGHKS and CDR2 YYEKEE come from the germline V gene (reference sequence). The CDR3 covers 15 residues. CDR3 amino acids: CASSLNEAAGEAQYF. In nucleotides, the CDR3 is TGTGCCAGCAGCTTGAACGAGGCGGCCGGAGAGGCCCAGTACTTC.

This clonotype was detected many times. The chain is built from TRBV5-1 and TRBJ2-1, with D perhaps matching TRBD1 or TRBD2 (5 bases each). CDR3 size: 16 residues. Germline lookup yields CDR1 SGHRS and CDR2 YFSETQ. The V end lost 0 bases, the J end lost 4 bases, and 14 bases lay between the germline ends. For the CDR3, the DNA is TGCGCCAGCAGCTTGGGAGGGGCCCCCGGGTACAATGAGCAGTTCTTC. Protein product: CASSLGGAPGYNEQFF. Full variable domain (missing parts from reference TRBV5-1 and TRBJ2-1): KAGVTQTPRYLIKTRGQQVTLSCSPISGHRSVSWYQQTPGQGLQFLFEYFSETQRNKGNFPGRFSGRQFSNSRSEMNVSTLELGDSALYLCASSLGGAPGYNEQFFGPGTRLTVL.

This clonotype was counted a few times. The chain couples TRBV6-5 to TRBJ2-5; no definite D call. Deletions cut 2 bases from V and 1 base from J, with 11 bases between. The CDR3 loop spans 15 amino acids. The germline V gene encodes CDR1 MNHEY and CDR2 SVGAGI. The CDR3 loop reads CASSYNGGSQETQYF. The CDR3, as DNA: TGTGCCAGCAGTTACAATGGTGGCAGCCAAGAGACCCAGTACTTC.

The table lists this clonotype with many counts. The rearrangement joins TRBV27 to TRBJ1-6; no firm D call. Germline CDR1 reads MNHEY; CDR2 reads SMNVEV (reference sequence). Between the trimmed V and J ends, which lost 3 bases and 10 bases, there was a span of 16 bases. CDR3 size: 15 residues. Here the CDR3 reads CASSFQAGIWSPLHF. The CDR3, as DNA: TGTGCCAGCAGTTTCCAAGCCGGGATCTGGTCACCCCTCCACTTT.

This chain uses TRBV10-3 with TRBJ2-3; TRBD2 aligns across 7 bases. The length of the CDR3 is 12 residues. V shed 8 bases, J shed 2 bases, and the junction held 1 base outside the gene matches. Germline loops: CDR1 ENHRY, CDR2 SYGVKD. The CDR3 DNA follows: TGTGCCATCGGGGACTACACAGATACGCAGTATTTT. As protein: CAIGDYTDTQYF.

This clonotype was detected many times. The chain has TRBV12-3 or TRBV12-4 and TRBJ2-3, with a tentative D call TRBD2 (6 bases). With 4 bases removed from V and 7 bases from J, the gap between germline ends came to 15 bases. This CDR3 comprises 14 residues. CDR3 coding DNA: TGTGCCAGCAGTTCCCCGGGAGCGCAACATACGCAGTATTTT. Protein sequence: CASSSPGAQHTQYF.

This clonotype was seen many times. The chain recombines TRBV4-1 with TRBJ2-5, with TRBD1 matching 12 bases. Germline V gene data show CDR1 as MGHRA and CDR2 as YSYEKL. The CDR3 loop spans 17 amino acids. V shed 3 bases and J 3 bases; nucleotides not matched to a gene: 8. CDR3 bases: TGCGCCAGCAGCCAGGGGGGGACAGGGGGCTTTGAAGAGACCCAGTACTTC. Its protein is CASSQGGTGGFEETQYF.

This clonotype was counted many times. The rearrangement joins TRBV19 to TRBJ2-3; 8 nucleotides line up with TRBD1. The CDR3 sequence is 15 residues long. V trimming: 7 bases; J trimming: 6 bases; junction bases outside the gene matches: 12. Germline assignment: CDR1 LNHDA and CDR2 SQIVND (reference sequence). CDR3 loop: CASMDRAILGDTQYF. In nucleotides, the CDR3 is TGTGCCAGTATGGACAGGGCCATCCTAGGGGATACGCAGTATTTT.

This clonotype came up a few times. A much larger clone sits a single nucleotide away, making a read error possible. V is TRBV20-1 and J is TRBJ1-5, with D possibly matching TRBD1 (5 bases). CDR3 length: 14 amino acids. The V gene lost 0 bases and the J gene lost 9 bases, with 15 bases spanning the gap. Germline V gene sequence: CDR1 DFQATT, CDR2 SNEGSKA (reference sequence). In DNA, the CDR3 is TGCAGTGCTAGAGACAAAGGGACGGTACCGCCCCAGCATTTT. Translation: CSARDKGTVPPQHF.

The chain uses TRBV5-4 and TRBJ2-1, with 15 bases identical to TRBD2. V lost 1 base and J lost 7; bases outside the gene matches: 3. The CDR3 totals 16 residues. Germline lookup yields CDR1 SGHNT and CDR2 YYREEE (reference sequence). The CDR3, as DNA: TGTGCCAGCAGCTTGCCCGGGACTAGCGGGAGGAATGAGCAGTTCTTC. This translates into CASSLPGTSGRNEQFF.

The chain joins TRBV7-3 to TRBJ2-2; TRBD2 aligns across 14 bases. The J segment lost 0 bases and the V segment lost 5 bases, leaving 5 bases of the junction unmatched. Germline CDR1 is SGHTA and CDR2 is FQGTGA. This CDR3 has 18 amino acids. CDR3 in DNA: TGTGCCAGCAGCCCTCAGACTAGCGGGGGGGCGAACACCGGGGAGCTGTTTTTT. As protein: CASSPQTSGGANTGELFF. The variable domain in full, completed from reference TRBV7-3 and TRBJ2-2, reads GAGVSQTPSNKVTEKGKYVELRCDPISGHTALYWYRQSLGQGPEFLIYFQGTGAADDSGLPNDRFFAVRPEGSVSTLKIQRTERGDSAVYLCASSPQTSGGANTGELFFGEGSRLTVL.

Concerning this clonotype itself: This may come from a read error, since a much larger clone is one base off. The chain carries TRBV20-1 and TRBJ2-7, with 7 bases matching TRBD2. CDR3 length equals 13 residues. Germline V CDR1 and CDR2: DFQATT, SNEGSKA (reference sequence). In DNA, the CDR3 is TGCAGTGCTAGCTCTAGCGGTCCCTACGCGCAGTACTTC. Protein product: CSASSSGPYAQYF.

To note about this clonotype: One end of the junction varies from germline; a read error may be responsible. The V call is TRBV7-7, the J call TRBJ2-2; possible D gene TRBD1, 6 bases. The CDR3 extends over 15 amino acids. Germline lookup yields CDR1 SSHAT and CDR2 FNYEAQ (reference sequence). This CDR3 reads CASSLARGGDGELFF. The CDR3 DNA reads as TGTGCTAGCAGCTTAGCGAGAGGGGGAGACGGGGAGCTGTTTTTT.

The CDR3 DNA sequence: TGTGCCAGAAGTAACCGGGACAACCAAGAGACCCAGTACTTC. This translates into CARSNRDNQETQYF. The chain combines TRBV2 with TRBJ2-5; D is possibly TRBD1 (6 bases). The CDR3 is made up of 14 amino acids. Trimming took 9 bases from V and 0 from J, leaving 14 bases between them. Germline assignment: CDR1 SNHLY and CDR2 FYNNEI.

The chain carries TRBV2 and TRBJ1-1, with a possible D match to TRBD1 (5 bases). The CDR3 length is 14 residues. The V gene's germline CDR1 is SNHLY and CDR2 FYNNEI. Trimming took off 7 bases at V and 0 bases at J, with 12 bases between the two ends. The CDR3 DNA reads as TGTGCCAGCACCTGGGGGACCATGAACACTGAAGCTTTCTTT. Translated: CASTWGTMNTEAFF.

This clonotype was recorded at least ten times. The rearrangement links TRBV9 to TRBJ2-4; the D gene is possibly TRBD1 (6 bases). From germline, CDR1 is SGDLS and CDR2 YYNGEE. The CDR3 runs to 13 residues. Trimming took 1 base from V and 12 from J, leaving 14 bases between them. This CDR3 is CASSVRTADTQYF. The DNA for the CDR3 is TGTGCCAGCAGCGTACGGACAGCTGACACTCAGTACTTC.